The clone carrying this T cell receptor beta chain showed up many times. As yet, its antigen is unknown. This specimen comes from a study of neurological immune-mediated disorders. The study's findings and limits: Neither clinical nor MRI features were associated with the multiple sclerosis repertoire cluster.

V dropped 1 base and J dropped 4; count of bases not matched to a gene: 8. Germline CDR1 SGHVS, CDR2 FQNEAQ. The CDR3 loop spans 17 amino acids. Via MiXCR, TCRdb re-called the 5' RACE reads, giving one row per CDR3 protein. In the table there are 65,000 to 90,000 distinct CDR3 sequences, 2.5% to 4% of which are singletons. This TCR came from a woman in her 50s with multiple sclerosis. Material: PBMCs. V and J are TRBV7-8 and TRBJ1-1; 11 nucleotides align to TRBD1. CDR3 nucleotides: TGTGCCAGCAGCTTAGGGTGGACAGGGGGCGAGGGCACTGAAGCTTTCTTT. Translated: CASSLGWTGGEGTEAFF.